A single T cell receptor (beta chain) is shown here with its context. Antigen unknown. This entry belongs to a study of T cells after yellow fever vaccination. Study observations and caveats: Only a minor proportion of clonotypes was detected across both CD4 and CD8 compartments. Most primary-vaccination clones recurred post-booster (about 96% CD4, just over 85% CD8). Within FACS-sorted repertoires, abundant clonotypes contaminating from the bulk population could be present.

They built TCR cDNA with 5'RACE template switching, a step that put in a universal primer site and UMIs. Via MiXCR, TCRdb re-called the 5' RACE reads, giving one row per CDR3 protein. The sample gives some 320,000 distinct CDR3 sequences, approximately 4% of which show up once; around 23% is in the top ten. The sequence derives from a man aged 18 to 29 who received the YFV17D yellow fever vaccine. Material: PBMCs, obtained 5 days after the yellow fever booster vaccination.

CDR3 residues: CASSNVAPGQPQHF. The CDR3 coding sequence is TGTGCCAGTAGTAATGTGGCTCCTGGACAGCCCCAGCATTTT. This rearrangement joins TRBV19 to TRBJ1-5; D is uncertain. The germline V gene encodes CDR1 LNHDA and CDR2 SQIVND (reference sequence). V lost 4 bases, J lost 7 bases, and 14 bases lay in between. The CDR3 has 14 amino acids.